A single sample is the source of the 16 T cell receptor beta chains below, sequenced in a study of sequential checkpoint blockade in melanoma. Treatment of the sample: randomized to nivolumab then ipilimumab (arm A) or the reverse (arm B). Assay used: immunoSEQ multiplex PCR; TCRdb lists only in-frame clones, some missing. The sample lists 10,000 to 15,000 clones; roughly 65% were seen once. The sequenced sample was CD8+ T cells sorted from blood (inferred from file names), obtained from a patient given nivolumab and ipilimumab in sequence. The origin of the receptors is a human donor with melanoma.

This rearrangement joins TRBV5-1 to TRBJ1-1; possibly TRBD1 for D (5 bases). With 0 bases removed from V and 5 bases from J, the gap between germline ends came to 8 bases. The CDR3 contains 13 residues. Germline V gene data show CDR1 as SGHRS and CDR2 as YFSETQ. The CDR3 loop is CASSLGGRTEAFF. CDR3 nucleotides: TGCGCCAGCAGCTTGGGGGGCAGGACTGAAGCTTTCTTT.

This sequence joins TRBV7-9 and TRBJ2-1, with 8 bases aligning to TRBD1. In germline, CDR1 is SEHNR, CDR2 FQNEAQ (reference sequence). Germline trimming cut 1 base from V and 7 bases from J; bases unmatched to any gene: 6. The CDR3 has 15 amino acids. This CDR3 reads CASSLGQGAQNEQFF. The CDR3 nucleotides are TGTGCCAGCAGCTTAGGCCAGGGGGCTCAAAATGAGCAGTTCTTC.

V usage is TRBV6-6 and J usage is TRBJ2-7; the D gene is possibly TRBD1 (5 bases). The CDR3 length is 11 residues. V lost 7 bases and J 3 bases, leaving 7 bases between the germline ends. Germline V gives CDR1 MNHNY, CDR2 SVGAGI (reference sequence). The CDR3: CASKDSYEQYF. The CDR3 nucleotides are TGTGCCAGCAAAGACAGCTACGAGCAGTACTTC.

This clone showed up just a few times. This likely reflects a read error, since a far larger clone is one base away. The chain joins TRBV6-5 to TRBJ1-1; D perhaps matches TRBD1 (6 bases). Germline lookup yields CDR1 MNHEY and CDR2 SVGAGI. Trimming removed 6 bases at V and 2 bases at J, with 16 bases between. The CDR3 is 15 residues long. The CDR3 sequence: CASREKGGINTEAFF. In DNA form, the CDR3 reads TGTGCCAGCAGGGAAAAGGGGGGGATCAACACTGAAGCTTTCTTT.

This rearrangement joins TRBV9 to TRBJ2-7, with 7 nucleotides matching TRBD1. Trimming removed 4 bases from V and 2 bases from J; junction bases left unmatched: 6. The V gene's germline CDR1 is SGDLS and CDR2 YYNGEE. The CDR3 spans 14 residues. The CDR3 DNA sequence: TGTGCCAGCAGCTTTGGACAGGAAGCCTACGAGCAGTACTTC. It translates to CASSFGQEAYEQYF.

The chain is built from TRBV6-6 and TRBJ1-5, with 7 bases lining up with TRBD1. The CDR3 has 15 amino acids. Germline trimming cut 5 bases from V and 3 bases from J; bases unmatched to any gene: 7. The V gene's germline CDR1 is MNHNY and CDR2 SVGAGI (reference sequence). CDR3 DNA: TGTGCCAGCAGTCAAAGGGGGACAGCCAATCAGCCCCAGCATTTT. It translates to CASSQRGTANQPQHF.

This chain connects TRBV5-8 to TRBJ2-1; 7 nucleotides agree with TRBD2. CDR3 length: 14 residues. The ends lost 7 bases at V and 4 bases at J; junction bases unmatched: 8. CDR1 is SGHTS, CDR2 YDEGEE, per germline. CDR3 coding DNA: TGTGCCAGCTCCCCCGCGCGGGAGTACAATGAGCAGTTCTTC. It is translated as CASSPAREYNEQFF.

This sequence joins TRBV19 and TRBJ2-5; D uncertain. Trimming left V 0 bases short and J 3 bases short, with 5 bases between. This CDR3 comprises 13 residues. The germline V gene has CDR1 LNHDA and CDR2 SQIVND (reference sequence). CDR3 amino acids: CASSIDSEETQYF. The CDR3 DNA is TGTGCCAGTAGTATAGACAGTGAAGAGACCCAGTACTTC. Combining the CDR3 with reference TRBV19 and TRBJ2-5 gives the whole variable domain DGGITQSPKYLFRKEGQNVTLSCEQNLNHDAMYWYRQDPGQGLRLIYYSQIVNDFQKGDIAEGYSVSREKKESFPLTVTSAQKNPTAFYLCASSIDSEETQYFGPGTRLLVL.

This clone was observed a single time. The rearrangement joins TRBV19 to TRBJ1-1; D possibly corresponds to TRBD1 (6 bases). The CDR3 contains 14 residues. The germline gives CDR1 LNHDA, CDR2 SQIVND (reference sequence). V was shortened by 5 bases and J by 4 bases, with 14 bases between the two germline ends. Here the CDR3 DNA reads TGTGCCAGTAGTCCGGCAGGGGTGCGCACTGAAGCTTTCTTT. Translated: CASSPAGVRTEAFF.

V and J are TRBV7-8 and TRBJ1-6; TRBD1 matches 10 bases. Germline V CDR1 and CDR2: SGHVS, FQNEAQ. The CDR3 covers 18 residues. V lost 5 bases and J lost 13; bases outside the gene matches: 20. The CDR3 spells CASSEQWGTGAMEGPLHF. DNA of the CDR3: TGTGCCAGCAGCGAACAATGGGGGACAGGGGCCATGGAGGGGCCCCTCCACTTT.

This sequence joins TRBV5-6 and TRBJ1-6; 10 nucleotides align to TRBD1. The trim removed 4 bases at V and 14 bases at J, leaving 3 bases unmatched. Germline lookup yields CDR1 SGHDT and CDR2 YYEEEE. This CDR3 comprises 12 residues. The CDR3 bases are TGTGCCAGCAGCACTGGACAGGGGGCCCTCCACTTT. This translates into CASSTGQGALHF.

In DNA, the CDR3 is TGTGCCAGCAGCCAAGGGACCGAAGGGAAGGGGCGGGAGGCCTACGAGCAGTACTTC. It encodes CASSQGTEGKGREAYEQYF. The chain employs TRBV14 and TRBJ2-7; the match to TRBD2 covers 8 bases. Germline V gene data show CDR1 as SGHDN and CDR2 as FVKESK. Losses at the gene ends were 1 base for V and 2 bases for J; bases not matched to a gene: 16. This CDR3 has 19 amino acids.

Details on this clone: One end of the junction fails to match germline, which may point to a read error. At the DNA level, this CDR3 is encoded by other sequences in the same sample as well. The rearrangement uses TRBV7-9 and TRBJ1-3, with unresolved D. The CDR3 runs to 14 residues. The germline gives CDR1 SEHNR, CDR2 FQNEAQ (reference sequence). The DNA of the CDR3 is TGTGCCAGCAGCTTAGGAACAGTCGGAAACACCATATACTTT. Translating it yields CASSLGTVGNTIYF.

This clone was recorded only once. CDR3 residues: CASSPGGGPEKLFF. CDR3 coding DNA: TGTGCCAGCAGCCCGGGGGGGGGTCCTGAAAAACTGTTTTTT. The chain recombines TRBV9 with TRBJ1-4; possible D gene TRBD1, 5 bases. Germline V gene lookup returns CDR1 SGDLS and CDR2 YYNGEE. CDR3 length equals 14 residues. V gave up 4 bases and J gave up 7 bases, with 14 bases separating them.

This chain joins TRBV9 and TRBJ2-6; D not certain. The germline V and J ends were trimmed by 0 bases and 4 bases, with 8 bases remaining between them. The germline V gene has CDR1 SGDLS and CDR2 YYNGEE. The CDR3 totals 15 residues. The CDR3 nucleotides read TGTGCCAGCAGCGTAGCCGTGGCAGGGGCCAACGTCCTGACTTTC. This translates into CASSVAVAGANVLTF.

This clone was recorded a few times. V usage is TRBV19 and J usage is TRBJ1-2; D gene ambiguous. This CDR3 is 14 amino acids long. The ends were cut back, 1 base at V and 8 bases at J, with 14 bases in the middle. Germline V CDR1 and CDR2: LNHDA, SQIVND (reference sequence). The CDR3 spells CASSIVPGSGGYTF. CDR3 bases: TGTGCCAGTAGTATAGTCCCAGGATCTGGCGGCTACACCTTC.